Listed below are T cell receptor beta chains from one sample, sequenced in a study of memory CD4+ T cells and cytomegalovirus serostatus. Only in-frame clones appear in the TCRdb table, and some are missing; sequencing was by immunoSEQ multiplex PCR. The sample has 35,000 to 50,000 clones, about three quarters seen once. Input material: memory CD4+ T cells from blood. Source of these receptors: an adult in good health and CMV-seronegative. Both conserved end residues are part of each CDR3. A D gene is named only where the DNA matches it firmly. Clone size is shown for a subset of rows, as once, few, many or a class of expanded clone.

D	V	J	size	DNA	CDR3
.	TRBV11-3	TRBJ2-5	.	TGTGCCAGCAGCTCGGCATTGAGCGGGACCCAGTACTTC	CASSSALSGTQYF
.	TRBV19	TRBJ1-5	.	TGTGCCAGTAGTAGTGGGGGGATGAACCAGCCCCAGCATTTT	CASSSGGMNQPQHF
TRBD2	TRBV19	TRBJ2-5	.	TGTGCCAGTAGTAAGGGACTAGCGGGAGTTCGCCAAGAGACCCAGTACTTC	CASSKGLAGVRQETQYF
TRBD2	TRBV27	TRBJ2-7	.	TGTGCCAGCAGTTTCGAGGGACTAGCGGGAAAGCAGTACTTC	CASSFEGLAGKQYF
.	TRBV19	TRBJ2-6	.	TGTGCCAGTAGTATAAGTTTAGGGTTTGGGGCCAACGTCCTGACTTTC	CASSISLGFGANVLTF
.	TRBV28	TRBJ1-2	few	TGTGCCAGCAGAGAGAGTGGTAGGGGGGATGGCTACACCTTC	CASRESGRGDGYTF
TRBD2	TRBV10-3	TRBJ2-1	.	TGTGCCATCAGTGAGTCAAGACTAGCGGCCCCCAATGAGCAGTTCTTC	CAISESRLAAPNEQFF
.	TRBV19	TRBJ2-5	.	TGTGCCAGTGCCCGACCGGGTGGGCAAGAGACCCAGTACTTC	CASARPGGQETQYF
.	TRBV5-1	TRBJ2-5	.	TGCGCCAGCAGCTTGGATGACTACCAAGAGACCCAGTACTTC	CASSLDDYQETQYF
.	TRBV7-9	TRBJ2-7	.	TGTGCCAGCAGCGAAACGGGGGGCTCCGAGCAGTACTTC	CASSETGGSEQYF
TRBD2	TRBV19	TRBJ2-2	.	TGTGCCAGTAGTCTTAGCGGGAGTAGGAACACCGGGGAGCTGTTTTTT	CASSLSGSRNTGELFF
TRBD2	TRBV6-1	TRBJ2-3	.	TGTGCCAGCAGTGAATTGGTCCTAGCGGGAGGGCTGGGGACAGATACGCAGTATTTT	CASSELVLAGGLGTDTQYF
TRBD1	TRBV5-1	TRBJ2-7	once	TGCGCCAGCAGCTTGGCTAGGACAGGGAACGAGCAGTACTTC	CASSLARTGNEQYF
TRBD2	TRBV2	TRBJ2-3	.	TGTGCCAGCAGTGTTGGACTAGCGGGATTGGCAGATACGCAGTATTTT	CASSVGLAGLADTQYF
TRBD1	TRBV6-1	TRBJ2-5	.	TGTGCCAGCAGGACAGGGGCCCAAGAGACCCAGTACTTC	CASRTGAQETQYF
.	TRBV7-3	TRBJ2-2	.	TGTGCCAGCAGCTACCGTCAGGGTGGGGCCGGGGAGCTGTTTTTT	CASSYRQGGAGELFF
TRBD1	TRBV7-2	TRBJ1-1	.	TGTGCCAGCAGCTTGGGGACAGGATTGAACACTGAAGCTTTCTTT	CASSLGTGLNTEAFF
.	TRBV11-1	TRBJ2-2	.	TGTGCCAGCAGCTTAAGAGGACCTCCCGGGGAGCTGTTTTTT	CASSLRGPPGELFF
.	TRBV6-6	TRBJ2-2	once	TGTGCCAGCAGTGGTAGGGCCCCGAACACCGGGGAGCTGTTTTTT	CASSGRAPNTGELFF
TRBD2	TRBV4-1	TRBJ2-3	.	TGCGCCAGCAGCCAAGTCGCAGCGGGGAGCACAGATACGCAGTATTTT	CASSQVAAGSTDTQYF
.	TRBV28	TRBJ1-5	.	TGTGCCAGCGGACGACAGTCTAGCAATCAGCCCCAGCATTTT	CASGRQSSNQPQHF
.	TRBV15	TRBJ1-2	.	TGTGCCACCAGCGGAGGGGGAGGGAGGCGCAAATATGGCTACACCTTC	CATSGGGGRRKYGYTF
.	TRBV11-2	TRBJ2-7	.	TGTGCCAGCAGCTTAGCCCTAGCGATCGCCTACGAGCAGTACTTC	CASSLALAIAYEQYF
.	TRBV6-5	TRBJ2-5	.	TGTGCCAGCAGTTACGCGGGGGCCCAAGAGACCCAGTACTTC	CASSYAGAQETQYF
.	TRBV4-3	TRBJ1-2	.	TGCGCCAGCAGCCCGGTAGGAGGGGCTGGGACAAGGTGGACATATGGCTACACCTTC	CASSPVGGAGTRWTYGYTF
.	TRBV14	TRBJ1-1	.	TGTGCCAGCAGCCTTAGACTTAACACTGAAGCTTTCTTT	CASSLRLNTEAFF
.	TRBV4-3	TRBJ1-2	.	TGCGCCAGCAGCCAAGGTCCAGGGGAAAATGGCTACACCTTC	CASSQGPGENGYTF
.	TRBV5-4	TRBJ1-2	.	TGTGCCAGCAGCCCCGGGACAACGGGCTATGGCTACACCTTC	CASSPGTTGYGYTF
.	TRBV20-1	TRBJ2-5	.	TGCAGTGGGGACCACCAAGAGACCCAGTACTTC	CSGDHQETQYF
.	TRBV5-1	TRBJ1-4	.	TGCGCCAGCAGCTTGCAGGGTACGGATGAAAAACTGTTTTTT	CASSLQGTDEKLFF
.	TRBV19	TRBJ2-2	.	TGTGCCAGTAAGGACCGGCGTACGAACACCGGGGAGCTGTTTTTT	CASKDRRTNTGELFF
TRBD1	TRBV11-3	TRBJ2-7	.	TGTGCCAGCAGCTTGAGACAGGGCCACGAGCAGTACTTC	CASSLRQGHEQYF
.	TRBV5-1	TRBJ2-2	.	TGCGCCAGCAGCTGGACACAGATCACCGGGGAGCTGTTTTTT	CASSWTQITGELFF
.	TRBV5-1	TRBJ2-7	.	TGCGCCAGCAGCTTAGGGCTAGTCGACGAGCAGTACTTC	CASSLGLVDEQYF
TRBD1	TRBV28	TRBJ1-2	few	TGTGCCAGCAGTACCGGACAGGGGCACGCCTATGGCTACACCTTC	CASSTGQGHAYGYTF
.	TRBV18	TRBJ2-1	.	TGTGCCAGCTCACCATCGGGATTGAATGAGCAGTTCTTC	CASSPSGLNEQFF